The TCR beta chain under discussion was sequenced for a study of neurological immune-mediated disorders. CDR1 is SGHRS and CDR2 is YFSETQ in the germline V gene. This CDR3 region has 14 residues. Trimming cost V 6 bases and J 5 bases, with 14 bases left between them. Study-wide results and caveats: There were no CDR3 amino acid sequences shared by expanded clones across subjects, a result suggesting private repertoires in all groups.

Each CDR3 protein gets one entry after TCRdb re-called the 5' RACE reads with MiXCR. This sample has roughly 62,000 distinct CDR3 sequences, with 10% to 12% found just once. This clonotype showed up many times. Its target is unknown. The chain links TRBV5-1 to TRBJ2-2; tentatively, D is TRBD2 (5 bases). This TCR was recovered from a man aged 55 to 70 in good health. The sequenced sample consisted of PBMCs. CDR3 protein: CASTRTSGTGELFF. CDR3 sequence (DNA): TGCGCCAGCACAAGGACCTCGGGGACCGGGGAGCTGTTTTTT.